This T cell receptor (beta chain) was observed in a study of blood T cell repertoires in COVID-19. About the research overall: PBMCs, B-cell-depleted T cells, or T cells were the source of the cDNA or gDNA that made up the material.

Per the original methods: Estimation of nucleated cell counts was performed using reference gene primer amplification. The table came from immunoSEQ multiplex PCR; TCRdb's copy has only in-frame clones and leaves some out. V, J and clone size are those of that table, while D and trimming were read from the DNA. The table shows about 87,000 clones, with about 85% occurring only once. The sample consisted of peripheral blood. This TCR was sampled from a woman between 65 and 79 years old with acute or convalescent COVID-19.

CDR3 residues: CASAKLGGVNEQFF. CDR3 coding DNA: TGTGCCAGCGCGAAACTTGGGGGGGTCAATGAGCAGTTCTTC. The chain has TRBV4-2 and TRBJ2-1; 7 bases line up with TRBD2. Germline values: CDR1 LGHNA, CDR2 YNFKEQ. There are 14 residues in the CDR3. Unmatched junction bases numbered 10, after V lost 8 bases and J lost 6 bases.